This T cell receptor beta chain originates from a study of siplizumab effects on memory and regulatory T cells. Responder and stimulator cells in the mixed lymphocyte reaction were cultured together for approximately six days at 37°C. Labelling reagents were assigned as CFSE for responder PBMCs and Violet Dye for stimulator PBMCs, which were mixed 1:1. Profiling relied on immunoSEQ multiplex PCR, and the TCRdb table lists in-frame clones only, not all of them. The table lists 6,000 or so clones, roughly a third of them singletons. The length of the CDR3 is 14 residues. The V end lost 0 bases, the J end lost 3 bases, and 9 bases lay between the germline ends. CDR1 and CDR2 (germline): WSHSY, SAAADI. This clone qualifies as medium-sized. Its antigen remains unidentified.

This clonotype originated in a human donor in good health; the cells came from an allogeneic mixed lymphocyte reaction. The chain couples TRBV10-2 to TRBJ2-7; D is unclear. Sequencing input: CFSE-low (dividing) CD8+ T cells sorted from an allogeneic mixed lymphocyte reaction. The CDR3 loop reads CASSESYSIYEQYF. The DNA of the CDR3 is TGCGCCAGCAGTGAGTCATACTCCATCTACGAGCAGTACTTC.